The 20 T cell receptor beta chains presented below share a single source sample, sequenced in a study of CD8 T cells in Susac syndrome. A quantity of about 0.5 to 1 ug RNA underwent reverse transcription using random hexamers. TCRdb reprocessed the immunoSEQ multiplex PCR reads via MiXCR and lists one record per CDR3 protein. Seen here are around 170,000 distinct CDR3 sequences, 92% observed once, and the top ten hold around 0.075%. Material: CD4+ T cells from PBMCs. The receptors originated from a human donor in good health.

V and J are TRBV3-1 and TRBJ2-5; the D gene could be TRBD1 or TRBD2 (5 bases each). The CDR3 covers 14 residues. Germline lookup yields CDR1 LGHDT and CDR2 YNNKEL (reference sequence). The V end lost 2 bases, the J end lost 4 bases, and 11 bases lay between the germline ends. CDR3 region: CASSQRGVGETQYF. CDR3 bases: TGTGCCAGCAGCCAAAGGGGAGTCGGAGAGACCCAGTACTTC.

The chain recombines TRBV6-1 with TRBJ2-2, with 7 bases aligning to TRBD2. There are 15 residues in the CDR3. Trimming cost V 0 bases and J 4 bases; bases outside gene matches: 2. CDR1 and CDR2 (germline): MNHNS, SASEGT. CDR3 residues: CASSEAPSGTGELFF. The DNA of the CDR3 is TGTGCCAGCAGTGAAGCGCCTAGCGGCACCGGGGAGCTGTTTTTT.

The chain uses TRBV30 and TRBJ2-7, with TRBD1 identical over 8 bases. The CDR3 totals 14 residues. The junction had 11 bases not matched to a gene; V was cut back by 7 bases and J by 3 bases. CDR1 is GTSNPN and CDR2 is SVGIG in the germline V gene (reference sequence). The DNA of the CDR3 is TGTGCCTCCAACCGGGACAGGAGATTCTACGAGCAGTACTTC. This translates into CASNRDRRFYEQYF.

Written as DNA, the CDR3 is TGTGCCTGGACCGGACAGGGAGGAACTGAAGCTTTCTTT. Amino acid sequence: CAWTGQGGTEAFF. The chain links TRBV30 to TRBJ1-1, with 8 bases lining up with TRBD1. The J segment lost 5 bases and the V segment lost 4 bases, leaving 6 bases of the junction unmatched. Germline lookup yields CDR1 GTSNPN and CDR2 SVGIG (reference sequence). The CDR3 runs 13 residues.

This chain uses TRBV2 with TRBJ1-6; perhaps TRBD1 as D (6 bases). Germline CDR1 and CDR2: SNHLY and FYNNEI. Trimming took 6 bases from V and 2 from J, leaving 8 bases between them. The CDR3 contains 14 residues. CDR3 amino acids: CASSRDTYNSPLHF. The CDR3 nucleotides read TGTGCCAGCAGCCGGGACACCTATAATTCACCCCTCCACTTT.

The chain uses TRBV24-1 and TRBJ1-2; 8 bases align to TRBD1. Looked up from germline, CDR1 is KGHDR and CDR2 is SFDVKD. This CDR3 has 16 residues. J was trimmed by 7 bases and V by 3 bases; bases with no gene match: 12. CDR3 sequence reads: CATSDTPSTGESGYTF. The CDR3 DNA reads TGTGCCACCAGTGATACCCCCTCGACAGGGGAGAGTGGCTACACCTTC.

The J gene is TRBJ2-5, the V gene TRBV29-1; perhaps TRBD2 as D (5 bases). V was pared by 6 bases and J by 2 bases, with 13 bases between. The CDR3 loop spans 13 amino acids. Germline lookup yields CDR1 SQVTM and CDR2 ANQGSEA. CDR3 protein: CSVRLLYQETQYF. CDR3 sequence (DNA): TGCAGCGTGCGACTACTTTATCAAGAGACCCAGTACTTC.

CDR3 protein: CASIPPGPTYEQYF. The DNA for the CDR3 is TGTGCCAGCATTCCTCCGGGGCCTACCTACGAGCAGTACTTC. The V call is TRBV28, the J call TRBJ2-7, with D perhaps matching TRBD1 or TRBD2 (5 bases each). Trimming took 7 bases from V and 2 from J, leaving 15 bases between them. CDR1 MDHEN and CDR2 SYDVKM come from the germline V gene. This CDR3 has 14 residues.

The chain combines TRBV3-1 with TRBJ1-1, with a possible D match to TRBD1 (5 bases). Germline CDR1 LGHDT, CDR2 YNNKEL (reference sequence). The V end lost 1 base, the J end lost 4 bases, and 10 bases lay between the germline ends. The CDR3 runs 14 residues. The DNA for the CDR3 is TGTGCCAGCAGCCAAGTATCAGGGTTCACTGAAGCTTTCTTT. Residues: CASSQVSGFTEAFF.

The V call is TRBV6-2 or TRBV6-3, the J call TRBJ1-3, with D tentatively TRBD1 (5 bases). Germline loops: CDR1 MNHEY, CDR2 SVGEGT. The V gene lost 7 bases and the J gene lost 0 bases, with 13 bases spanning the gap. CDR3 length equals 15 residues. The CDR3 reads CASTHGTASGNTIYF. CDR3 sequence (DNA): TGTGCCAGCACCCACGGGACGGCCTCTGGAAACACCATATATTTT.

The V gene is TRBV6-2 or TRBV6-3, the J gene TRBJ2-3; the D gene is possibly TRBD1 (5 bases). Germline CDR1 MNHEY, CDR2 SVGEGT. Deletions cut 5 bases from V and 3 bases from J, with 15 bases between. This CDR3 region has 15 residues. CDR3 residues: CASSTDRNWTDTQYF. CDR3 DNA sequence: TGTGCCAGCAGTACAGACAGAAATTGGACAGATACGCAGTATTTT.

The J gene is TRBJ2-1, the V gene TRBV29-1; 8 bases match TRBD2. Germline CDR1 and CDR2: SQVTM and ANQGSEA. The trim removed 6 bases at V and 4 bases at J, leaving 11 bases unmatched. This CDR3 is built from 15 residues. The CDR3: CSVTGSTSAYNEQFF. The CDR3 DNA follows: TGCAGCGTGACAGGATCGACTAGCGCTTACAATGAGCAGTTCTTC.

The chain carries TRBV28 and TRBJ1-3; 8 nucleotides match TRBD1. CDR3 length: 15 amino acids. V dropped 4 bases and J dropped 2; count of bases not matched to a gene: 4. Per germline, CDR1 MDHEN and CDR2 SYDVKM. Here the CDR3 DNA reads TGTGCCAGCAGTTCCAGGGGGCACGCTGGAAACACCATATATTTT. Translated: CASSSRGHAGNTIYF.

V gene TRBV2 combines with J gene TRBJ1-2; 9 bases align to TRBD1. The CDR3 is 13 amino acids. Germline V CDR1 and CDR2: SNHLY, FYNNEI. Trimming removed 6 bases from V and 6 bases from J; junction bases left unmatched: 5. CDR3 bases: TGTGCCAGCAGGGATACAGGGGGCAATGGCTACACCTTC. Its protein is CASRDTGGNGYTF.

Here the CDR3 DNA reads TGCAGTGCTAGAGATCACACAAATAATGAAAAACTGTTTTTT. Translation: CSARDHTNNEKLFF. V gene TRBV20-1 combines with J gene TRBJ1-4; D ambiguous. This CDR3 region has 14 residues. V was clipped by 0 bases and J by 4 bases, with 9 bases between them. In germline, CDR1 is DFQATT, CDR2 SNEGSKA (reference sequence).

The V gene is TRBV2, the J gene TRBJ2-7; 9 bases agree with TRBD2. The CDR3 has 15 residues. Germline trimming cut 5 bases from V and 7 bases from J; bases unmatched to any gene: 12. Germline CDR1 and CDR2: SNHLY and FYNNEI. The CDR3: CASSNRASGMREQYF. The CDR3 DNA reads TGTGCCAGCAGTAACCGGGCTAGCGGGATGCGAGAGCAGTACTTC.

CDR3 loop: CASSYSEQGLKFF. In DNA, the CDR3 is TGTGCCAGCAGTTACTCGGAACAGGGGTTGAAGTTCTTC. The chain has TRBV6-6 and TRBJ2-1, with 7 bases identical to TRBD1. With V trimmed by 0 bases and J by 14 bases, 7 bases remained unmatched. CDR1 and CDR2 from the germline V gene are MNHNY and SVGAGI (reference sequence). This CDR3 region has 13 residues.

The rearrangement uses TRBV7-2 and TRBJ2-3; D is unclear. CDR3 length: 13 amino acids. V was pared by 1 base and J by 4 bases, with 6 bases between. The germline V gene has CDR1 SGHTA and CDR2 FQGNSA. CDR3 region: CASSLGNPDTQYF. For the CDR3, the DNA is TGTGCCAGCAGCTTAGGGAACCCAGATACGCAGTATTTT.

The CDR3 coding sequence is TGCGCCAGCAGCCCTCCTTTCGGACAGAACACTGAAGCTTTCTTT. Protein product: CASSPPFGQNTEAFF. The chain has TRBV5-1 and TRBJ1-1; D is perhaps TRBD1 (5 bases). The V end was cut by 4 bases, the J end by 1 base, with 14 bases between. Germline V gives CDR1 SGHRS, CDR2 YFSETQ. CDR3 length: 15 amino acids. The variable domain in full, with the rest retrieved from reference TRBV5-1 and TRBJ1-1, is KAGVTQTPRYLIKTRGQQVTLSCSPISGHRSVSWYQQTPGQGLQFLFEYFSETQRNKGNFPGRFSGRQFSNSRSEMNVSTLELGDSALYLCASSPPFGQNTEAFFGQGTRLTVV.

The rearrangement joins TRBV2 to TRBJ2-2, with D possibly matching TRBD2 (5 bases). Trimming stripped 10 bases from V and 5 bases from J, with 14 bases between. The V gene's germline CDR1 is SNHLY and CDR2 FYNNEI. This CDR3 is built from 13 residues. CDR3 DNA sequence: TGTGCCACCCGACGGGGTGGGACCGGGGAGCTGTTTTTT. This sequence encodes CATRRGGTGELFF.